This T cell receptor beta chain emerged from a study of cytomegalovirus exposure and HLA in healthy donors. Findings and caveats of the study: Reports described diagnosis of cytomegalovirus status by the classifier as highly specific and sensitive. Some V segments, TRBV6-2 and TRBV6-3 among them, were indistinguishable and were therefore excluded.

Germline V gene lookup returns CDR1 ENHRY and CDR2 SYGVKD. Unmatched junction bases numbered 8, after V lost 4 bases and J lost 0 bases. The CDR3 consists of 16 residues. The study ran its PCR with 60 Vbeta and 13 Jbeta primers. Assay used: immunoSEQ multiplex PCR; TCRdb lists only in-frame clones, some missing. The top ten hold approximately 4.2% of the sample, which has under 85,000 clones, roughly 75% seen once. Details on this clone: What it recognizes is unknown.

The sequencing input was PBMCs. The rearrangement joins TRBV10-3 to TRBJ2-7; TRBD1 agrees at 8 bases. This TCR was sampled from a woman aged 30 to 39 in good health and CMV-seronegative. The CDR3 sequence is CAISGPGQGLSYEQYF. The CDR3 DNA sequence: TGTGCCATCAGTGGCCCTGGACAGGGCCTCTCCTACGAGCAGTACTTC.